The 9 T cell receptor beta chains below were found in one sample sequenced in a study of blood T cells in healthy people across ages. A second PCR, run for roughly 7 to 11 cycles, used a sample-barcoded 5' primer plus a J-beta primer mix. One entry per CDR3 protein, called by TCRdb with MiXCR from the 5' RACE reads. The sample lists 550,000 to 650,000 distinct CDR3 sequences; roughly a quarter were seen once. The same specimen was also included in a second study, on T cells of mothers and their children.

Sequenced input: blood. The receptors were sampled from a boy aged 2-9 years in good health.

Many counts were recorded for this clonotype. The V call is TRBV12-3 or TRBV12-4, the J call TRBJ1-2; 8 bases map to TRBD1. The CDR3 loop spans 16 amino acids. Germline trimming cut 5 bases from V and 8 bases from J; bases unmatched to any gene: 16. CDR3 region: CASSGAGGEGYRGYTF. CDR3 bases: TGTGCCAGCAGTGGGGCAGGGGGCGAGGGATATAGGGGCTACACCTTC.

The chain uses TRBV20-1 and TRBJ2-1; TRBD2 is a possible D gene (6 bases). Germline-derived CDR1 and CDR2 are DFQATT and SNEGSKA (reference sequence). The CDR3 consists of 14 residues. V lost 2 bases and J 4 bases, leaving 12 bases between the germline ends. CDR3 coding DNA: TGCAGTGCTAGATCTGGGACTTTGTACAATGAGCAGTTCTTC. Its translation is CSARSGTLYNEQFF.

This clonotype occurred a few times. The chain couples TRBV4-2 to TRBJ1-2; unclear D gene. Germline values: CDR1 LGHNA, CDR2 YNFKEQ. The CDR3 length is 12 residues. V was trimmed by 6 bases and J by 2 bases, leaving 7 bases between them. CDR3 loop: CASRRPNYGYTF. CDR3 nucleotide sequence: TGTGCCAGCAGACGTCCCAACTATGGCTACACCTTC.

The gene calls are TRBV10-3 and TRBJ2-5, with TRBD2 identical over 11 bases. CDR3 length: 15 amino acids. In germline, CDR1 is ENHRY, CDR2 SYGVKD. V shed 6 bases and J 2 bases; nucleotides not matched to a gene: 5. Here the CDR3 DNA reads TGTGCCATCAGCCCGACTAGCGGGATACAAGAGACCCAGTACTTC. Its translation: CAISPTSGIQETQYF.

Comment on this clonotype: No conserved phenylalanine or tryptophan is present at the end of the CDR3, so a read error is the likely explanation. V gene TRBV6-5 combines with J gene TRBJ1-6; D is uncertain. The CDR3 sequence is 20 residues long. V lost 5 bases to trimming and J lost 0 bases, with 23 bases between them. CDR1 is MNHEY, CDR2 SVGAGI, per germline. CDR3 sequence reads: CASSTSRTASGSSYNSPLHV. CDR3 bases: TGTGCCAGCAGTACCTCCAGAACAGCAAGCGGGAGCTCCTATAATTCACCCCTCCACGTT.

The CDR3 loop reads CASSLIRGIVRETQYF. The CDR3 bases are TGTGCCAGCAGCTTAATAAGAGGGATCGTCCGAGAGACCCAGTACTTC. The V gene is TRBV7-3, the J gene TRBJ2-5, with D perhaps matching TRBD2 (5 bases). Germline V gene sequence: CDR1 SGHTA, CDR2 FQGTGA. Trimming removed 1 base at V and 4 bases at J, with 16 bases between. CDR3 length: 16 amino acids.

In this sample, this clonotype turned up a few times. CDR3 loop: CAVRRLAGNWNEQFF. In DNA, the CDR3 is TGTGCCGTAAGGAGGCTAGCGGGAAACTGGAATGAGCAGTTCTTC. The chain has TRBV11-2 and TRBJ2-5; 9 bases are shared with TRBD2. The DNA end is a closer match to TRBJ2-1, so the J assignment may be wrong. CDR1 is SGHAT and CDR2 is FQNNGV in the germline V gene. The CDR3 runs 15 residues.

The chain recombines TRBV3-1 with TRBJ2-7, with 10 bases identical to TRBD1. There are 15 residues in the CDR3. Germline loops: CDR1 LGHDT, CDR2 YNNKEL (reference sequence). Losses at the gene ends were 5 bases for V and 5 bases for J; bases not matched to a gene: 9. This CDR3 is CASSLSGTGDHEQYF. In DNA form, the CDR3 reads TGTGCCAGCAGCTTATCCGGGACAGGGGATCACGAGCAGTACTTC.

Only a few counts were recorded for this clonotype. This rearrangement joins TRBV28 to TRBJ2-7; 7 bases are a match to TRBD2. Germline CDR1 MDHEN, CDR2 SYDVKM. This CDR3 has 15 residues. V shed 2 bases and J 0 bases; nucleotides not matched to a gene: 4. DNA for the CDR3: TGTGCCAGCAGTTTAGGCCTAGCGGTCTCCTACGAGCAGTACTTC. It is translated as CASSLGLAVSYEQYF.